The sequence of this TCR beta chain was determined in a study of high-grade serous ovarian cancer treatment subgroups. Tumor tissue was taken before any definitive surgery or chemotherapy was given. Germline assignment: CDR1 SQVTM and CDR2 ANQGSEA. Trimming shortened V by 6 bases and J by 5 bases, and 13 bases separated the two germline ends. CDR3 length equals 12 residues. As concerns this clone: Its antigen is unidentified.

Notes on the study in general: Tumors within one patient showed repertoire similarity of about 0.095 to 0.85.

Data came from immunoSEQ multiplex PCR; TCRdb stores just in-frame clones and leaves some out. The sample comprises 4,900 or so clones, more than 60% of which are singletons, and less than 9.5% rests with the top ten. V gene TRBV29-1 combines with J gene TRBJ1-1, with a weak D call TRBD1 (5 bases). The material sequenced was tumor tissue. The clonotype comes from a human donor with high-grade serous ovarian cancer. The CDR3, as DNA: TGCAGCGTCTCCAGGGTGGGTACTGAAGCTTTCTTT. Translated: CSVSRVGTEAFF.